This T cell receptor (beta chain) was captured in a study of shared clonotypes between healthy human individuals. Study background: Every donor yielded three CD4 naive, three CD4 memory, two CD8 naive and one CD8 memory plate.

The CDR3 runs to 12 residues. Per germline, CDR1 MDHEN and CDR2 SYDVKM. V was trimmed by 7 bases and J by 11 bases, leaving 17 bases between them. About this clone: What it binds is not known.

Findings of the study overall: What rarefaction showed was incomplete sorted-subset sequencing despite large depth.

Sequenced by immunoSEQ multiplex PCR; TCRdb stores in-frame clones only, minus some. The sample includes 2 million to 2.5 million clones, over 85% of them seen just once. Sequenced input: naive CD4+ T cells from PBMCs. The subset: CD45RA+ positively selected. The chain has TRBV28 and TRBJ1-1, with D hard to call. This sequence originates from a man younger than 35 in good health. Some clones in this sample may be carry-over from other donors' samples. CDR3 loop: CASTTAAVSAFF. The CDR3 coding sequence is TGTGCCAGCACCACAGCTGCCGTATCGGCTTTCTTT.